This entry lists 28 T cell receptor beta chains sequenced from one sample in a study of blood T cell repertoires in COVID-19. Libraries were prepared by immunoSEQ multiplex PCR; TCRdb keeps only in-frame clonotypes and omits some of them. The sample includes approximately 360,000 clones, nearly 90% seen only once; the top ten take 6.5%. The specimen sequenced was peripheral blood. These receptors all stem from a man aged 18 to 29 with active or convalescent COVID-19.

The chain employs TRBV5-1 and TRBJ2-1, with D unresolved. Germline assignment: CDR1 SGHRS and CDR2 YFSETQ. The V and J ends lost 4 bases and 0 bases respectively, with 11 bases between them. The CDR3 has 15 residues. This CDR3 is CASSMDPSSYNEQFF. Written as DNA, the CDR3 is TGCGCCAGCAGCATGGACCCGAGCTCCTACAATGAGCAGTTCTTC.

Here the CDR3 DNA reads TGTGCCAGCAGCTTGACTAGCGGGAGGCTAAGTTCCTACGAGCAGTACTTC. Encoded protein: CASSLTSGRLSSYEQYF. The rearrangement uses TRBV11-2 and TRBJ2-7; 13 bases are a match to TRBD2. J lost 1 base, V lost 3 bases, and 6 bases had no gene match. Germline CDR1 and CDR2: SGHAT and FQNNGV. The CDR3 contains 17 residues.

The V and J genes are TRBV6-2 or TRBV6-3 and TRBJ1-5; D is unresolved. V lost 8 bases and J lost 7, with 18 bases in between. Looked up from germline, CDR1 is MNHEY and CDR2 is SVGEGT. CDR3 size: 14 residues. The CDR3 spells CASCRSGFGQPQHF. CDR3 nucleotide sequence: TGTGCCAGCTGCCGTTCGGGATTCGGGCAGCCCCAGCATTTT.

The chain employs TRBV5-6 and TRBJ1-5, with 8 bases lining up with TRBD1. The CDR3 runs to 14 residues. The germline V gene encodes CDR1 SGHDT and CDR2 YYEEEE. Germline trimming cut 3 bases from V and 1 base from J; bases unmatched to any gene: 0. In DNA form, the CDR3 reads TGTGCCAGCAGCTGGACAGGGAGCAATCAGCCCCAGCATTTT. Amino acids: CASSWTGSNQPQHF. The full variable domain, its missing parts supplied by reference TRBV5-6 and TRBJ1-5, is DAGVTQSPTHLIKTRGQQVTLRCSPKSGHDTVSWYQQALGQGPQFIFQYYEEEERQRGNFPDRFSGHQFPNYSSELNVNALLLGDSALYLCASSWTGSNQPQHFGDGTRLSIL.

The chain has TRBV28 and TRBJ1-1; tentative D call: TRBD1 (5 bases). The germline V gene has CDR1 MDHEN and CDR2 SYDVKM. The CDR3 spans 15 residues. Trimming cost V 2 bases and J 1 base, with 11 bases left between them. Here the CDR3 reads CASSLRGLTNTEAFF. The DNA for the CDR3 is TGTGCCAGCAGTTTAAGGGGACTCACGAACACTGAAGCTTTCTTT.

This chain uses TRBV28 with TRBJ2-7; D might be TRBD2 (5 bases). The CDR3 has 13 residues. V was pared by 3 bases and J by 2 bases, with 8 bases between. Germline V gene sequence: CDR1 MDHEN, CDR2 SYDVKM. The CDR3 DNA reads as TGTGCCAGCAGTTTTAGGAGGACCTACGAGCAGTACTTC. Its protein product is CASSFRRTYEQYF.

The chain combines TRBV7-9 with TRBJ2-5; 14 bases fit TRBD2. The CDR3 covers 17 residues. CDR1 and CDR2 (germline): SEHNR, FQNEAQ (reference sequence). V was clipped by 4 bases and J by 5 bases; unmatched bases: 9. CDR3 sequence reads: CASSSGLAGVRWETQYF. The CDR3 DNA is TGTGCCAGCAGCTCGGGACTAGCGGGAGTAAGATGGGAGACCCAGTACTTC.

This chain links TRBV6-5 with TRBJ1-2, with TRBD1 identical over 9 bases. Germline lookup yields CDR1 MNHEY and CDR2 SVGAGI. There are 13 residues in the CDR3. V was clipped by 5 bases and J by 8 bases; unmatched bases: 6. The CDR3 region has the DNA TGTGCCAGCAGTCCGGACAGGGGAGGCGGCTACACCTTC. Translating it yields CASSPDRGGGYTF.

The chain employs TRBV19 and TRBJ2-1; 7 bases are a match to TRBD1. Germline CDR1 and CDR2: LNHDA and SQIVND (reference sequence). Unmatched junction bases numbered 10, after V lost 6 bases and J lost 5 bases. The CDR3 is 15 amino acids. CDR3 in amino acids: CASREDREPHNEQFF. The DNA of the CDR3 is TGTGCCAGTAGAGAAGACAGGGAGCCCCACAATGAGCAGTTCTTC.

The sample holds one count of this clone. The gene calls are TRBV11-2 and TRBJ2-1; D call uncertain. Deletions cut 1 base from V and 9 bases from J, with 7 bases between. The V gene's germline CDR1 is SGHAT and CDR2 FQNNGV. The CDR3 is 12 amino acids. CDR3 bases: TGTGCCAGCAGCTTAGCTTCGGGTGAGCAGTTCTTC. This sequence encodes CASSLASGEQFF.

The chain couples TRBV3-1 (or the pseudogene TRBV3-2) to TRBJ1-1; maybe TRBD1 (6 bases). The ends were cut back, 3 bases at V and 5 bases at J, with 16 bases in the middle. The CDR3 contains 15 residues. Germline values: CDR1 LGHDT, CDR2 YNNKEL (reference sequence). This CDR3 is CASSQSRGGGTEAFF. CDR3 nucleotide sequence: TGTGCCAGCAGCCAGTCCCGAGGGGGTGGAACTGAAGCTTTCTTT.

This clone was observed a single time. This chain uses TRBV16 with TRBJ1-2; 9 bases are shared with TRBD1. The ends lost 3 bases at V and 5 bases at J; junction bases unmatched: 7. Germline lookup yields CDR1 KGHSY and CDR2 FQNENV. The CDR3 has 15 residues. The CDR3 coding sequence is TGTGCCAGCAGCCAGAGAGGGACAGGGCAGTATGGCTACACCTTC. This gives the protein CASSQRGTGQYGYTF.

In this sample, this clone turned up once. The chain carries TRBV15 and TRBJ1-5; D call uncertain. The V end was cut by 0 bases, the J end by 10 bases, with 22 bases between. CDR1 is LNHNV, CDR2 YYDKDF, per germline (reference sequence). The CDR3 consists of 17 residues. The CDR3 DNA is TGTGCCACCAGCAGAGATAGCTTTTTGGGTCGGGGTCAACCCCAGCATTTT. This sequence encodes CATSRDSFLGRGQPQHF.

The chain carries TRBV9 and TRBJ1-4; D remains ambiguous. Between the trimmed V and J ends, which lost 4 bases and 8 bases, there was a span of 18 bases. CDR1 SGDLS and CDR2 YYNGEE come from the germline V gene. This CDR3 has 15 amino acids. CDR3 coding DNA: TGTGCCAGCAGCTTAGGGTGGGGAGGTGACGAAAAACTGTTTTTT. It codes for CASSLGWGGDEKLFF.

The V gene is TRBV27, the J gene TRBJ2-7; no definite D call. Germline loops: CDR1 MNHEY, CDR2 SMNVEV (reference sequence). V was clipped by 5 bases and J by 2 bases, with 10 bases between them. The CDR3 has 13 residues. The CDR3 sequence: CASSLTPTYEQYF. CDR3 nucleotide sequence: TGTGCCAGCAGTCTTACTCCTACCTACGAGCAGTACTTC.

This clone was seen a single time. The genes are TRBV11-2 and TRBJ2-7, with TRBD2 matching 11 bases. The CDR3 length is 14 residues. The junction had 0 bases not matched to a gene; V was cut back by 1 base and J by 4 bases. Germline V lookup: CDR1 SGHAT, CDR2 FQNNGV. CDR3 nucleotide sequence: TGTGCCAGCAGCTTAGGACTAGCGGGATACGAGCAGTACTTC. Translated: CASSLGLAGYEQYF.

The CDR3 DNA reads TGTGCCAGCAGCGAAGGACAGGGATGGCATGGCTACACCTTC. Amino acids: CASSEGQGWHGYTF. The chain recombines TRBV7-9 with TRBJ1-2; TRBD1 aligns across 8 bases. Germline V CDR1 and CDR2: SEHNR, FQNEAQ (reference sequence). V lost 5 bases to trimming and J lost 6 bases; unmatched junction nucleotides: 8. The CDR3 runs to 14 residues.

J is TRBJ1-1 and V is TRBV28; tentative D call: TRBD1 (5 bases). This CDR3 is built from 10 residues. From germline, CDR1 is MDHEN and CDR2 SYDVKM. Here the CDR3 reads CAGGDTEAFF. CDR3 DNA: TGTGCTGGGGGGGACACTGAAGCTTTCTTT.

The V call is TRBV6-5, the J call TRBJ2-5; 7 bases map to TRBD2. V shed 6 bases, J shed 1 base, and the junction held 8 bases outside the gene matches. Germline V gene lookup returns CDR1 MNHEY and CDR2 SVGAGI. This CDR3 comprises 15 residues. DNA for the CDR3: TGTGCCAGCAGGGTCCCGGGACTATCCCAAGAGACCCAGTACTTC. As protein: CASRVPGLSQETQYF.

The rearrangement links TRBV4-3 to TRBJ1-1, with TRBD1 identical over 8 bases. CDR1 LGHNA and CDR2 YSLEER come from the germline V gene. This CDR3 is built from 15 residues. Germline trimming cut 0 bases from V and 5 bases from J; bases unmatched to any gene: 5. The DNA of the CDR3 is TGCGCCAGCAGCCAAGATCCGGGACAGGAGACTGAAGCTTTCTTT. Amino acids: CASSQDPGQETEAFF.

The rearrangement links TRBV7-9 to TRBJ1-1; TRBD1 matches at 7 bases. The trim removed 10 bases at V and 0 bases at J, leaving 5 bases unmatched. The CDR3 is 13 amino acids. CDR1 is SEHNR and CDR2 is FQNEAQ in the germline V gene (reference sequence). The CDR3 spells CATETGMNTEAFF. DNA of the CDR3: TGTGCCACCGAGACAGGGATGAACACTGAAGCTTTCTTT.

The J gene is TRBJ1-2, the V gene TRBV27, with TRBD1 identical over 7 bases. CDR3 length equals 14 residues. CDR1 and CDR2 (germline): MNHEY, SMNVEV (reference sequence). With 3 bases clipped from V and 0 bases from J, the junction kept 1 base outside the gene matches. The CDR3 DNA follows: TGTGCCAGCAGTTTTGGGACAGCTAACTATGGCTACACCTTC. Its protein product is CASSFGTANYGYTF.

V and J are TRBV4-1 and TRBJ2-7; TRBD2 is a possible D gene (6 bases). V lost 5 bases and J lost 3, with 17 bases in between. Per the germline V gene, CDR1 is MGHRA and CDR2 is YSYEKL. This CDR3 has 15 residues. The CDR3 region has the DNA TGCGCCAGCAGCGTACGGGACGGGAGAAACTACGAGCAGTACTTC. It yields the protein CASSVRDGRNYEQYF.

CDR3: CASSAAQGLGYGYTF. The CDR3 nucleotides are TGTGCCAGCAGTGCCGCACAGGGGCTGGGCTATGGCTACACCTTC. The chain carries TRBV2 and TRBJ1-2; 7 bases are a match to TRBD1. The CDR3 consists of 15 residues. Germline values: CDR1 SNHLY, CDR2 FYNNEI. V gave up 4 bases and J gave up 4 bases; unmatched junction bases: 9.

The chain is built from TRBV28 and TRBJ1-5, with TRBD1 as a possible D gene (5 bases). The CDR3 has 14 residues. Between the trimmed V and J ends, which lost 2 bases and 9 bases, there was a span of 14 bases. CDR1 and CDR2 (germline): MDHEN, SYDVKM. In DNA, the CDR3 is TGTGCCAGCAGTTTAGGCCAGCAGGGTGGGCCCCAGCATTTT. It is translated as CASSLGQQGGPQHF.

J is TRBJ2-7 and V is TRBV4-3; D unresolved. The CDR3 runs 15 residues. V lost 0 bases and J lost 5, with 14 bases in between. Germline CDR1 and CDR2: LGHNA and YSLEER. The CDR3 region has the DNA TGCGCCAGCAGCCAAGACCCAGGTAAAATGAACGAGCAGTACTTC. As protein: CASSQDPGKMNEQYF.

The V call is TRBV29-1, the J call TRBJ1-1; weak D call: TRBD1 (6 bases). Trimming shortened V by 3 bases and J by 1 base, and 12 bases separated the two germline ends. The CDR3 spans 14 residues. Germline CDR1 is SQVTM and CDR2 is ANQGSEA. CDR3: CSVEGDRPNTEAFF. DNA of the CDR3: TGCAGCGTTGAGGGTGACAGGCCGAACACTGAAGCTTTCTTT.

This rearrangement joins TRBV4-3 to TRBJ1-1; TRBD1 agrees at 8 bases. The junction had 10 bases not matched to a gene; V was cut back by 1 base and J by 6 bases. This CDR3 has 16 amino acids. Germline V lookup: CDR1 LGHNA, CDR2 YSLEER. In DNA form, the CDR3 reads TGCGCCAGCAGCCAAGTCCCAGGGGGCATTCGAGCTGAAGCTTTCTTT. It encodes CASSQVPGGIRAEAFF.